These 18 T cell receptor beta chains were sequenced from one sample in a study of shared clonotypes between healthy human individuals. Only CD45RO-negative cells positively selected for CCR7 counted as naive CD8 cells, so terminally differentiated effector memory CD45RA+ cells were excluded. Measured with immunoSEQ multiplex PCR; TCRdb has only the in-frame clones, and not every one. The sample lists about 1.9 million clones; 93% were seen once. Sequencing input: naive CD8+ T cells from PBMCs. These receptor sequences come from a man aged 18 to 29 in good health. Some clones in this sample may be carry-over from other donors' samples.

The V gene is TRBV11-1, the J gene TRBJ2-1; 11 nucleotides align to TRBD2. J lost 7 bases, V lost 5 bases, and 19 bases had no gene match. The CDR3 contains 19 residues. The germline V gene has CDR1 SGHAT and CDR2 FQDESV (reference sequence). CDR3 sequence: CASSHPSGRILALGNEQFF. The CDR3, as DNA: TGTGCCAGCAGCCACCCTAGCGGGAGGATCTTAGCTCTGGGAAATGAGCAGTTCTTC.

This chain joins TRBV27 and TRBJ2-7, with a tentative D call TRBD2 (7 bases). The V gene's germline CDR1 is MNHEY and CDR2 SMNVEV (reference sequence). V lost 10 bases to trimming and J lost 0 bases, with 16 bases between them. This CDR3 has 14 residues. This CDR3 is CATGGGESSYEQYF. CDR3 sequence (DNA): TGTGCCACAGGAGGGGGGGAGAGCTCCTACGAGCAGTACTTC.

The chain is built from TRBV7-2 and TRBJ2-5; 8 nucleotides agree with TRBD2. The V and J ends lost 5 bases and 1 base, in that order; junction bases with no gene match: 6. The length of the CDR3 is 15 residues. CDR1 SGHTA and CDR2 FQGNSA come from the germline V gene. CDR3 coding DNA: TGTGCCAGCAGCCCCAGACTAGCGCTCCAAGAGACCCAGTACTTC. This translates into CASSPRLALQETQYF.

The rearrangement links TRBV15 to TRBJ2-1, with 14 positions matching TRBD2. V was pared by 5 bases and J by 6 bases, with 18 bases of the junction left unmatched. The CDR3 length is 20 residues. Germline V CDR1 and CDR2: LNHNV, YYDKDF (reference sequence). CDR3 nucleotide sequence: TGTGCCACCAGCCTTATCCCCGGGACTAGCGGGAGTTTGTTCCCCAATGAGCAGTTCTTC. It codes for CATSLIPGTSGSLFPNEQFF.

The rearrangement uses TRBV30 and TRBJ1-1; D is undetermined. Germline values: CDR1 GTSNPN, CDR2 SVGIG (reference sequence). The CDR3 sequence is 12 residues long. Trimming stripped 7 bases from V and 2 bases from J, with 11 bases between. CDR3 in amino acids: CASLRYNTEAFF. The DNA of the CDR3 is TGTGCCTCCTTGCGCTACAACACTGAAGCTTTCTTT.

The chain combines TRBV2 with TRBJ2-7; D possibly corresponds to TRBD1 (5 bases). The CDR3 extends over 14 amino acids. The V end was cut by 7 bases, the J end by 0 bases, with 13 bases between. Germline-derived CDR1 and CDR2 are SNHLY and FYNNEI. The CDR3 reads CASIRARASYEQYF. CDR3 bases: TGTGCCAGCATACGGGCCAGGGCCTCCTACGAGCAGTACTTC. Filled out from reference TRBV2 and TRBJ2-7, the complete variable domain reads EPEVTQTPSHQVTQMGQEVILRCVPISNHLYFYWYRQILGQKVEFLVSFYNNEISEKSEIFDDQFSVERPDGSNFTLKIRSTKLEDSAMYFCASIRARASYEQYFGPGTRLTVT.

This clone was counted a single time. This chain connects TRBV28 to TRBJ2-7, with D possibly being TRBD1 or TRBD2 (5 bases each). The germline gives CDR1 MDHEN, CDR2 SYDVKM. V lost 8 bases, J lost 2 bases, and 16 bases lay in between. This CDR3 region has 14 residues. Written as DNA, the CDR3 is TGTGCCAGCGATAGGGCAGGGAGCGCCTACGAGCAGTACTTC. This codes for CASDRAGSAYEQYF.

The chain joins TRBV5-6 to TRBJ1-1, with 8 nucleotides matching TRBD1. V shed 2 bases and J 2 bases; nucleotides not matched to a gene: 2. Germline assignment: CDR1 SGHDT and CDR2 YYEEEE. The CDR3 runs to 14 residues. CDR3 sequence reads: CASSFRGPNTEAFF. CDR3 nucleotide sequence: TGTGCCAGCAGCTTCAGGGGGCCCAACACTGAAGCTTTCTTT.

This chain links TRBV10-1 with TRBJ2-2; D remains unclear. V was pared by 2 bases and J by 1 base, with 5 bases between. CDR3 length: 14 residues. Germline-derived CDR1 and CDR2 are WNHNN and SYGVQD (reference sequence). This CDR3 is CASSETQNTGELFF. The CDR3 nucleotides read TGCGCCAGCAGTGAGACACAGAACACCGGGGAGCTGTTTTTT.

The chain's CDR3 is CASSPVGESNQPQHF. CDR3 sequence (DNA): TGTGCCAGCAGCCCAGTGGGGGAGAGCAATCAGCCCCAGCATTTT. The genes are TRBV2 and TRBJ1-5; possible D gene TRBD1, 5 bases. Trimming took 6 bases from V and 1 from J, leaving 13 bases between them. The CDR3 extends over 15 amino acids. The germline V gene has CDR1 SNHLY and CDR2 FYNNEI.

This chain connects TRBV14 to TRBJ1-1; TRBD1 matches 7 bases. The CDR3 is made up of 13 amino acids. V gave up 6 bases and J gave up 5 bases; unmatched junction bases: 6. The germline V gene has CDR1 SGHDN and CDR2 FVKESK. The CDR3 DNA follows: TGTGCCAGCAGTCTCAACAGGGGTACTGAAGCTTTCTTT. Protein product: CASSLNRGTEAFF.

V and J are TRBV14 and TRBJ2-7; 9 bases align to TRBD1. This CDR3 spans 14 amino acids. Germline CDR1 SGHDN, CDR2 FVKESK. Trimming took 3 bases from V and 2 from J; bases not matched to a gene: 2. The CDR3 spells CASSHWTGAYEQYF. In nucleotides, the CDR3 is TGTGCCAGCAGCCATTGGACAGGGGCCTACGAGCAGTACTTC.

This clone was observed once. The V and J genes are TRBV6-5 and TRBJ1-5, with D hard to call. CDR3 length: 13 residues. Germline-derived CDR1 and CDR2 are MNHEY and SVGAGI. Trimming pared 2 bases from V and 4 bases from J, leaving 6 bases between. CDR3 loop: CASSYAVNQPQHF. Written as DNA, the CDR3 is TGTGCCAGCAGTTACGCTGTAAATCAGCCCCAGCATTTT.

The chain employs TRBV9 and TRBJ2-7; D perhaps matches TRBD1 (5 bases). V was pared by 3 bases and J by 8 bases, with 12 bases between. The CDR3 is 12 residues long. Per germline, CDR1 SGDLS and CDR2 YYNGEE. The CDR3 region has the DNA TGTGCCAGCAGCGCCCTAGGGGCCCAGCAGTACTTC. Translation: CASSALGAQQYF.

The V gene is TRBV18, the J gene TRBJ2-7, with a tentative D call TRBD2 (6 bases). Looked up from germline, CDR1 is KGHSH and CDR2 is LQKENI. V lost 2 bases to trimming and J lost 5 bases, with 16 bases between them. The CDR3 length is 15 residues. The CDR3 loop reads CASSPVPGDPNEQYF. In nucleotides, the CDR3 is TGTGCCAGCTCACCAGTACCGGGAGATCCGAACGAGCAGTACTTC. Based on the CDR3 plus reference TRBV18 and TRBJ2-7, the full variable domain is NAGVMQNPRHLVRRRGQEARLRCSPMKGHSHVYWYRQLPEEGLKFMVYLQKENIIDESGMPKERFSAEFPKEGPSILRIQQVVRGDSAAYFCASSPVPGDPNEQYFGPGTRLTVT.

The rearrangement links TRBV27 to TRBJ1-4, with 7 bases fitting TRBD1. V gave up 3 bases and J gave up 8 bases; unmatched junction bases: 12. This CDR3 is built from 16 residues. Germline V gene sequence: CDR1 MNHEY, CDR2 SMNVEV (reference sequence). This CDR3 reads CASSLRGPRGEEKLFF. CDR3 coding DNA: TGTGCCAGCAGTTTGAGGGGGCCTCGGGGAGAGGAAAAACTGTTTTTT.

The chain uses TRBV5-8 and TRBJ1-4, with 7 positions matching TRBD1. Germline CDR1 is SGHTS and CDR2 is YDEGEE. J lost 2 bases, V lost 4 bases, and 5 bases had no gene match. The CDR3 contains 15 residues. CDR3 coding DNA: TGTGCCAGCAGCCCACAGGGGATGACTAATGAAAAACTGTTTTTT. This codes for CASSPQGMTNEKLFF. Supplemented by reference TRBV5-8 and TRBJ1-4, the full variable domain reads EAGVTQSPTHLIKTRGQQATLRCSPISGHTSVYWYQQALGLGLQFLLWYDEGEERNRGNFPPRFSGRQFPNYSSELNVNALELEDSALYLCASSPQGMTNEKLFFGSGTQLSVL.

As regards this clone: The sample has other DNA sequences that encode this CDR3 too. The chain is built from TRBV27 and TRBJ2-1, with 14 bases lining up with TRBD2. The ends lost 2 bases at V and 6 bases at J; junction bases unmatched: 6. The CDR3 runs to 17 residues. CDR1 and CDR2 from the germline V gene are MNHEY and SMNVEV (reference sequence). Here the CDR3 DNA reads TGTGCCAGCAGTTTACCGACGACTAGCGGGAGGGTCAATGAGCAGTTCTTC. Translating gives CASSLPTTSGRVNEQFF.